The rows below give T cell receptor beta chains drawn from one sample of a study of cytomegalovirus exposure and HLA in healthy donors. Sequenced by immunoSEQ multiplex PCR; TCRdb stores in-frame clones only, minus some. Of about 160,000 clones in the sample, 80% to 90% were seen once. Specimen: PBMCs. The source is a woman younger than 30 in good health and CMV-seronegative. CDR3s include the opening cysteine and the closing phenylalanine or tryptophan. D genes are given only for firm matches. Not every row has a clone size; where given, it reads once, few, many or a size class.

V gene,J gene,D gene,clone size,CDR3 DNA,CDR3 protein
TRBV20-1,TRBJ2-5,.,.,TGCAGTGGACTAGAGATAGTGACCCAGTACTTC,CSGLEIVTQYF
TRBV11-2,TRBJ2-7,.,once,TGTGCCAGCATGCACCCGTTGTACGGGCAGTACTTC,CASMHPLYGQYF
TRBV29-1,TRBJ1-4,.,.,TGCAGCGTTTTAAGCGGGGTTACCTACGATGAACTGTTTTTT,CSVLSGVTYDELFF
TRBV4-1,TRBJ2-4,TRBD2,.,TGCGCCAGCAGCCCGGGACTAGCGGGAGGGGAGGGGAAAAACATTCAGTACTTC,CASSPGLAGGEGKNIQYF
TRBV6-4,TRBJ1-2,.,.,TGTGCCAGCAGTGACTCCGGGGTACCTACTTCTGGCTACACCTTC,CASSDSGVPTSGYTF
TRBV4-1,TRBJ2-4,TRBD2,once,TGCGCCAGCAGCCGGAACCCTAGCGGAGAGTGGGACATTCAGTACTTC,CASSRNPSGEWDIQYF
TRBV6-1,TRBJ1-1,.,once,TGTGCCAGCAACCTCTTTTTCGAGGGCACTGAAGCTTTCTTT,CASNLFFEGTEAFF
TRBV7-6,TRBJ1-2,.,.,TGTGCCAGCAGCCAAGACAGTCTCAACTATGGCTACACCTTC,CASSQDSLNYGYTF
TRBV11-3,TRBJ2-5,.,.,TGTGCCAGCAGCTTCTCCCTCCAAGAGACCCAGTACTTC,CASSFSLQETQYF
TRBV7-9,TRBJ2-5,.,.,TGTGCCAGCACGCTACCGAGGACTCCGCTCGAAGAGACCCAGTACTTC,CASTLPRTPLEETQYF
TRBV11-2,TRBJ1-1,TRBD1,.,TGTGCCAGCAGCCAGGGGGCGCGGAACACTGAAGCTTTCTTT,CASSQGARNTEAFF
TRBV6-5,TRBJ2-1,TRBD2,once,TGTGCCAGCAGCCTAGACGCGGGAGAGGGCGATGAGCAGTTCTTC,CASSLDAGEGDEQFF
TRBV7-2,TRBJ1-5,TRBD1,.,TGTGCCAGCAGCTTAGACAGGGGGCATTTT,CASSLDRGHF
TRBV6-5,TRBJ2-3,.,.,TGTGCCTCCCGACCGACAGGGGAGGGGGATACGCAGTATTTT,CASRPTGEGDTQYF
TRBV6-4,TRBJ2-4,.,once,TGTGCCAGCATAGCACCCCCTCGTACGGCAGTCATTCAGTACTTC,CASIAPPRTAVIQYF
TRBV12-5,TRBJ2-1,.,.,TGTGCTACGCAGGGGAGTAATGAGCAGTTCTTC,CATQGSNEQFF
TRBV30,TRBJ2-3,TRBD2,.,TGTGCCTGGAGTGTCGGGACTAGCGGTGGAGATACGCAGTATTTT,CAWSVGTSGGDTQYF
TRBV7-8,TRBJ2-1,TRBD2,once,TGTGCCAGCAGCTATAGCGGGAGCTCCTACAATGAGCAGTTCTTC,CASSYSGSSYNEQFF
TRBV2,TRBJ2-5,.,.,TGTGCCAGCGGGGCGACAGGCCCCCAGGCCCAGTACTTC,CASGATGPQAQYF
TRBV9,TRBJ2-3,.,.,TGTGCCAGCAGCGTATCAGAACCAGATACGCAGTATTTT,CASSVSEPDTQYF
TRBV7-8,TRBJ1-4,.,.,TGTGCCAGCAGTTGGCTCGCGGGGAGGGATGAAAAACTGTTTTTT,CASSWLAGRDEKLFF
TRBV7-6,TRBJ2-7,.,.,TGTGCCAGCAGCGCCAGTCGAGACAGGCCCTCCTACGAGCAGTACTTC,CASSASRDRPSYEQYF
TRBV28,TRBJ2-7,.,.,TGTGCCAGCAGCTCTACAGCATCGTCCGCCCCCGCGTACTTC,CASSSTASSAPAYF
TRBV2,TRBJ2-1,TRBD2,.,TGTGCCAGCAGTGAGGAGTCTAGCGGGAGTTATGAGCAGTTCTTC,CASSEESSGSYEQFF
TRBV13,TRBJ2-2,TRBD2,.,TGTGCCAGCAGGGTAGCGGGAGAACCCGGGGAGCTGTTTTTT,CASRVAGEPGELFF
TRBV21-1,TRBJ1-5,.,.,TGTGCCAGCATCCGAGACAGGGGGCCTAGCAATCAGCCCCAGCATTTT,CASIRDRGPSNQPQHF
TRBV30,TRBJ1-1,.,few,TGTGCCTGGAGTGACCTGAGGACAGCGAACACTGAAGCTTTCTTT,CAWSDLRTANTEAFF
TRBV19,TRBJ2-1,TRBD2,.,TGTGCCAGTAGTGGGGAGAGTACTAGCGGGGTTTACTACAATGAGCAGTTCTTC,CASSGESTSGVYYNEQFF
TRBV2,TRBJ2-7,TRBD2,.,TGTGCCAGCAGTGATACCCCTAGCGGGACCCTGAGCTCCTACGAGCAGTACTTC,CASSDTPSGTLSSYEQYF
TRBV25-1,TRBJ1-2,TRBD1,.,TGTGCCAGCTACGCCCGGACAGGGGATGGAAGCTATGGCTACACCTTC,CASYARTGDGSYGYTF
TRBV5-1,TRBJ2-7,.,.,TGCGCCAGCAGCTGGGACACTAGTGAGCAGTACTTC,CASSWDTSEQYF
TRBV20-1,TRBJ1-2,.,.,TGCAGTGCTGACAGCACCTATGGCTACACCTTC,CSADSTYGYTF
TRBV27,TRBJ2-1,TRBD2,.,TGTGCCAGCAGTCCCCTCCTAGCGGGAGGAATCAATGAGCAGTTCTTC,CASSPLLAGGINEQFF
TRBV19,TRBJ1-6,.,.,TGTGCCAGTAGTACCCGACAGGTCGGGTCACCCCTCCACTTT,CASSTRQVGSPLHF
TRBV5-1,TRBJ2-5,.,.,TGCGCCAGCAGCTTGGTCGAGGCCCGGGAGACCCAGTACTTC,CASSLVEARETQYF
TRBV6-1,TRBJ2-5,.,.,TGTGCCAGCAGTGAAAGTCCGTGGCTTATGGAGACCCAGTACTTC,CASSESPWLMETQYF
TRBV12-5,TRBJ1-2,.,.,TGTGCTAGTGGTTTGGCGAGGGGGTCTGACTATGGCTACACCTTC,CASGLARGSDYGYTF
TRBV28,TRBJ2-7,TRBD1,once,TGTGCCAGCAGTCCCCGGGACAGGAATCGGAACGAGCAGTACTTC,CASSPRDRNRNEQYF
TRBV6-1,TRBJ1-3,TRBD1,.,TGTGCCACCGCTCGGGACAGAAGCTCTGGAAACACCATATATTTT,CATARDRSSGNTIYF
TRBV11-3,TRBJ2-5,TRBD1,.,TGTGCCAGCAGCTTAGGCGCAGGGGGCCATCCAGAGACCCAGTACTTC,CASSLGAGGHPETQYF
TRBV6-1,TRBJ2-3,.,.,TGTGCCACGCAGAGGGCGGATACGCAGTATTTT,CATQRADTQYF
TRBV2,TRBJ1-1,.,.,TGTGCCAGCAGTGAATGGTTGGGCCAAGCTTTCTTT,CASSEWLGQAFF
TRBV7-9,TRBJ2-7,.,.,TGTGCCAGCAGCTCCCTAGAAAAAAGCTACGAGCAGTACTTC,CASSSLEKSYEQYF
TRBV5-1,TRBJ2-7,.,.,TGCGCCAGCAGCTCCCGGGAAGCCTACGAGCAGTACTTC,CASSSREAYEQYF